This is a list of T cell receptor beta chains from one sample in a study of T cell responses to AZD1222 COVID-19 vaccine. Profiling relied on immunoSEQ multiplex PCR, and the TCRdb table lists in-frame clones only, not all of them. The sample includes 140,000 to 150,000 clones, roughly 92% of them seen just once. Material: peripheral blood, obtained on day 0 of AZD1222 vaccination. Receptors were obtained from an adult in good health. Both conserved end residues are part of each CDR3. The D gene is left open where the match is weak. Expanded clones get a size class; other rows say once, few or many, or leave the size out.

v_gene: TRBV5-1; d_gene: NA; j_gene: TRBJ1-1; abundance: NA; CDR3nt: TGCGCCAGCAGCTTGTCTCAGGGGTGGACTGAAGCTTTCTTT; CDR3aa: CASSLSQGWTEAFF
v_gene: TRBV11-3; d_gene: TRBD1; j_gene: TRBJ1-1; abundance: NA; CDR3nt: TGTGCCAGCAGCCTGACAGGGGTGAACACTGAAGCTTTCTTT; CDR3aa: CASSLTGVNTEAFF
v_gene: TRBV19; d_gene: TRBD1; j_gene: TRBJ1-1; abundance: NA; CDR3nt: TGTGCCAGTAGTTGGGAGGGGGCATCGGTAGTTGAAGCTTTCTTT; CDR3aa: CASSWEGASVVEAFF
v_gene: TRBV5-4; d_gene: TRBD2; j_gene: TRBJ2-1; abundance: NA; CDR3nt: TGTGCCAGCAGCTTGGGAGTGGGGTCAGCGGGGTACAATGAGCAGTTCTTC; CDR3aa: CASSLGVGSAGYNEQFF
v_gene: TRBV29-1; d_gene: TRBD1; j_gene: TRBJ2-1; abundance: NA; CDR3nt: TGCAGCGTTGGACGGACAGGGGTCAATGAGCAGTTCTTC; CDR3aa: CSVGRTGVNEQFF
v_gene: TRBV11-3; d_gene: NA; j_gene: TRBJ1-1; abundance: once; CDR3nt: TGTGCCAGCAGCCCCGGGGGGAACACTGAAGCTTTCTTT; CDR3aa: CASSPGGNTEAFF
v_gene: TRBV6-2/TRBV6-3; d_gene: TRBD2; j_gene: TRBJ2-1; abundance: NA; CDR3nt: TGTGCCAGCAGTTACGCTGGGACTAGCGATGAGCAGTTCTTC; CDR3aa: CASSYAGTSDEQFF
v_gene: TRBV15; d_gene: TRBD2; j_gene: TRBJ2-1; abundance: NA; CDR3nt: TGTGCCACCAGCAGAGACCCGCCTAGCGGGTCCATCTCCTACAATGAGCAGTTCTTC; CDR3aa: CATSRDPPSGSISYNEQFF
v_gene: TRBV5-1; d_gene: NA; j_gene: TRBJ2-7; abundance: NA; CDR3nt: TGCGCCAGCAGCTTGGATAGCCACGAGCAGTACTTC; CDR3aa: CASSLDSHEQYF
v_gene: TRBV6-5; d_gene: NA; j_gene: TRBJ1-5; abundance: NA; CDR3nt: TGTGCCAGCAGTCGGACACCTAGCAATCAGCCCCAGCATTTT; CDR3aa: CASSRTPSNQPQHF
v_gene: TRBV28; d_gene: NA; j_gene: TRBJ1-4; abundance: NA; CDR3nt: TGTGCCAGCAGTTTGACAGATTTCAATGAAAAACTGTTTTTT; CDR3aa: CASSLTDFNEKLFF
v_gene: TRBV19; d_gene: NA; j_gene: TRBJ1-6; abundance: once; CDR3nt: TGTGCCAGTAGTATATCGGGCCCCCTGGAGAATTCACCCCTCCACTTT; CDR3aa: CASSISGPLENSPLHF
v_gene: TRBV5-6; d_gene: TRBD2; j_gene: TRBJ2-7; abundance: NA; CDR3nt: TGTGCCAGCAGCTTGGGTACTAGCGCAGCCTCCGAGCAGTACTTC; CDR3aa: CASSLGTSAASEQYF
v_gene: TRBV7-8; d_gene: TRBD2; j_gene: TRBJ2-7; abundance: few; CDR3nt: TGTGCCAGCACCCCGGGACTAGCGGCACAAAAGGGCGAGCAGTACTTC; CDR3aa: CASTPGLAAQKGEQYF
v_gene: TRBV29-1; d_gene: TRBD2; j_gene: TRBJ2-1; abundance: NA; CDR3nt: TGCAGCGTTGAGGCTAGCGGGAGTAAAGAGCAGTTCTTC; CDR3aa: CSVEASGSKEQFF
v_gene: TRBV5-6; d_gene: TRBD1; j_gene: TRBJ2-2; abundance: NA; CDR3nt: TGTGCCAGCAGCCCACCGACAGGGGAGTTCACCGGGGAGCTGTTTTTT; CDR3aa: CASSPPTGEFTGELFF
v_gene: TRBV11-2; d_gene: TRBD2; j_gene: TRBJ2-7; abundance: NA; CDR3nt: TGTGCCAGCAGCTTAGACGGGACTAGCGGCTTGGAGCAGTACTTC; CDR3aa: CASSLDGTSGLEQYF
v_gene: TRBV6-6; d_gene: NA; j_gene: TRBJ2-3; abundance: NA; CDR3nt: TGTGCCAGCAGAATTAGCCCTAGCACAGATACGCAGTATTTT; CDR3aa: CASRISPSTDTQYF
v_gene: TRBV9; d_gene: TRBD2; j_gene: TRBJ2-2; abundance: NA; CDR3nt: TGTGCCAGCAGCGCTCTAGCGGGAAGTACCGGGGAGCTGTTTTTT; CDR3aa: CASSALAGSTGELFF
v_gene: TRBV7-9; d_gene: NA; j_gene: TRBJ1-3; abundance: NA; CDR3nt: TGTGCCAGCAGCTTAAGTCGACATCTCTCTGGAAACACCATATATTTT; CDR3aa: CASSLSRHLSGNTIYF
v_gene: TRBV7-8; d_gene: TRBD2; j_gene: TRBJ2-1; abundance: once; CDR3nt: TGTGCCAGCAGCTTAGCGCTGGTAGCGGGAGAATATGAGCAGTTCTTC; CDR3aa: CASSLALVAGEYEQFF
v_gene: TRBV6-6; d_gene: NA; j_gene: TRBJ2-7; abundance: NA; CDR3nt: TGTGCCAGCAGACCCGGACAGTACTACGAGCAGTACTTC; CDR3aa: CASRPGQYYEQYF
v_gene: TRBV12-3/TRBV12-4; d_gene: NA; j_gene: TRBJ1-1; abundance: NA; CDR3nt: TGTGCCAGCAGTTTCCAATTGGACACTGAAGCTTTCTTT; CDR3aa: CASSFQLDTEAFF
v_gene: TRBV10-3; d_gene: TRBD1; j_gene: TRBJ1-4; abundance: once; CDR3nt: TGTGCCATCAGTGACTGGGACAGGGAGTATGAAAAACTGTTTTTT; CDR3aa: CAISDWDREYEKLFF
v_gene: TRBV6-6; d_gene: NA; j_gene: TRBJ1-5; abundance: NA; CDR3nt: TGTGCCAGCAGTTACGCGAGACGGCCCCAGCATTTT; CDR3aa: CASSYARRPQHF
v_gene: TRBV11-3; d_gene: NA; j_gene: TRBJ2-1; abundance: NA; CDR3nt: TGTGCCAGCAGCGCCTTAGGACTCGACAATGAGCAGTTCTTC; CDR3aa: CASSALGLDNEQFF